The sample holds one count of the clone carrying this T cell receptor beta chain. This table comes from immunoSEQ multiplex PCR, and its TCRdb copy is limited to in-frame clones, with some not included. The sample consists of about 90,000 clones, 85% to 95% of them appearing once. Germline-derived CDR1 and CDR2 are MGHRA and YSYEKL. Trimming stripped 2 bases from V and 3 bases from J, with 8 bases between. CDR3 length: 13 amino acids. This entry is derived from a study of technical replicates of blood from a handful of donors. This rearrangement joins TRBV4-1 to TRBJ2-7; D possibly corresponds to TRBD1 (5 bases). This sequence originates from a human donor in good health. Sequenced: T cells isolated from PBMCs. CDR3 in DNA: TGCGCCAGCAGCCAACCTGACAGCTACGAGCAGTACTTC. Translating gives CASSQPDSYEQYF.